What follows describes a single TCR beta chain. Antigen specificity is unknown. The data belong to a study of regulatory T cells. Amplification used 52 TRBV primers and 13 TRBJ primers. Measured with immunoSEQ multiplex PCR; TCRdb has only the in-frame clones, and not every one. Seen here are about 21,000 clones, 88% observed once, and the top ten hold under 1.5%. Trimming took 1 base from V and 3 from J, leaving 6 bases between them. The CDR3 runs 13 residues. CDR1 is SGHRS and CDR2 is YFSETQ in the germline V gene. Study-level findings and limits: In CD3G-deficient patients, conventional CD4+ T cells were enriched for hydrophobic CDR3 residues at positions 6 and 7.

This chain joins TRBV5-1 and TRBJ2-3; the D is unclear. Sequencing used conventional CD4+ T cells sorted from blood. The clonotype comes from a child under 18 with CD3G deficiency. CDR3 in amino acids: CASSLQPTDTQYF. In nucleotides, the CDR3 is TGCGCCAGCAGCTTGCAGCCGACAGATACGCAGTATTTT.